This is a list of T cell receptor beta chains from one sample in a study of Ad26.COV2.S vaccination and SARS-CoV-2 variants. Assay: immunoSEQ multiplex PCR; the TCRdb copy retains only in-frame clones and omits some. Among 350,000 to 600,000 clones listed, approximately 90% were seen once. Sequences were derived from peripheral blood, sampled in a trial of Ad26.COV2.S vaccine versus placebo. These receptors came from a person aged 18 to 59 who received the Ad26.COV2.S COVID-19 vaccine or a placebo. The CDR3 runs from the conserved cysteine through the conserved F or W. Fields, in order: clone size, V gene, CDR3 length, D gene, J gene, CDR3 DNA, CDR3 protein. D genes are given only for firm matches. Size values are once, few and many counts, or a class for expanded clones, and some rows have none.

size: few; V: TRBV30; length: 14; D: -; J: TRBJ1-1; DNA: TGTGCCTGGAGAGTCCTGAATCGTTGGTCCCAAGCTTTCTTT; CDR3: CAWRVLNRWSQAFF
size: -; V: TRBV6-5; length: 15; D: -; J: TRBJ1-2; DNA: TGTGCCAGCAGTTACTCGGGCACTTCCTTCTATGGCTACACCTTC; CDR3: CASSYSGTSFYGYTF
size: -; V: TRBV27; length: 14; D: -; J: TRBJ2-5; DNA: TGTGCCAGCAGTTTATATTGGCCACAAGAGACCCAGTACTTC; CDR3: CASSLYWPQETQYF
size: few; V: TRBV29-1; length: 12; D: -; J: TRBJ1-1; DNA: TGCAGCACAGGAGATTGGAACACTGAAGCTTTCTTT; CDR3: CSTGDWNTEAFF
size: once; V: TRBV6-5; length: 15; D: -; J: TRBJ2-3; DNA: TGTGCCAGCACCAACAGGTTTGCTAGCACAGATACGCAGTATTTT; CDR3: CASTNRFASTDTQYF
size: -; V: TRBV7-9; length: 15; D: TRBD1; J: TRBJ1-3; DNA: TGTGCCAGCAGATCGACAGGGGAGTATGGAAACACCATATATTTT; CDR3: CASRSTGEYGNTIYF
size: -; V: TRBV7-9; length: 12; D: -; J: TRBJ1-2; DNA: TGTGCCAGCAGTCTTAAGGGAGATGGCTACACCTTC; CDR3: CASSLKGDGYTF
size: -; V: TRBV27; length: 14; D: -; J: TRBJ2-7; DNA: TGTGCCAGCAGTTTAAAATCGGACGGCTACGAGCAGTACTTC; CDR3: CASSLKSDGYEQYF
size: -; V: TRBV19; length: 15; D: TRBD1; J: TRBJ1-4; DNA: TGTGCCAGTAGTACCGGACAGGGCCTCGATGAAAAACTGTTTTTT; CDR3: CASSTGQGLDEKLFF
size: -; V: TRBV9; length: 17; D: TRBD2; J: TRBJ2-1; DNA: TGTGCCAGCAGCGTAGCCCCCCTAGCGGGAGCAATCAATGAGCAGTTCTTC; CDR3: CASSVAPLAGAINEQFF
size: -; V: TRBV2; length: 13; D: -; J: TRBJ1-5; DNA: TGTGCCAGCAGTGAGGGGGGAAGTCAGCCCCAGCATTTT; CDR3: CASSEGGSQPQHF
size: -; V: TRBV9; length: 13; D: -; J: TRBJ2-7; DNA: TGTGCCAGCAGCGCCGGGGCCCTGGGCGAGCAGTACTTC; CDR3: CASSAGALGEQYF
size: -; V: TRBV9; length: 16; D: -; J: TRBJ2-2; DNA: TGTGCCAGCACCCGACAGGTTTTCCCGAACACCGGGGAGCTGTTTTTT; CDR3: CASTRQVFPNTGELFF
size: -; V: TRBV18; length: 15; D: -; J: TRBJ2-3; DNA: TGTGCCAGCTCAGACACAGCGGTTCCCACAGATACGCAGTATTTT; CDR3: CASSDTAVPTDTQYF
size: -; V: TRBV7-2; length: 15; D: TRBD2; J: TRBJ2-3; DNA: TGTGCCAGCAGCTCCTTAGCGGGAAGCACAGATACGCAGTATTTT; CDR3: CASSSLAGSTDTQYF
size: -; V: TRBV7-9; length: 15; D: TRBD1; J: TRBJ1-1; DNA: TGTGCCAGCAGCTTATGGACAGGGTCGGACACTGAAGCTTTCTTT; CDR3: CASSLWTGSDTEAFF
size: -; V: TRBV3-1/TRBV3-2; length: 12; D: -; J: TRBJ1-3; DNA: TGTGCCAGCTCCTACTCTGGAAACACCATATATTTT; CDR3: CASSYSGNTIYF
size: -; V: TRBV7-9; length: 15; D: TRBD1; J: TRBJ1-5; DNA: TGTGCCAGCAGCTTAGGGACAGGGGGAGATCAGCCCCAGCATTTT; CDR3: CASSLGTGGDQPQHF
size: -; V: TRBV7-9; length: 16; D: TRBD1; J: TRBJ1-1; DNA: TGTGCCAGCAGCCAACCGGGACAGGGCCCGAACACTGAAGCTTTCTTT; CDR3: CASSQPGQGPNTEAFF
size: few; V: TRBV9; length: 16; D: TRBD1; J: TRBJ1-2; DNA: TGTGCCAGCAGCGTAGGTGGGACAGCAGCTAACTATGGCTACACCTTC; CDR3: CASSVGGTAANYGYTF
size: once; V: TRBV9; length: 14; D: TRBD1; J: TRBJ2-7; DNA: TGTGCCAGCAGCCCCACAGGGGGCTCCTACGAGCAGTACTTC; CDR3: CASSPTGGSYEQYF
size: once; V: TRBV6-2/TRBV6-3; length: 14; D: TRBD1; J: TRBJ2-7; DNA: TGTGCCAGCAGTTCGGGACAGGAGCTCTACGAGCAGTACTTC; CDR3: CASSSGQELYEQYF
size: -; V: TRBV7-9; length: 13; D: TRBD1; J: TRBJ1-5; DNA: TGTGCCAGCGCCGGGGACAGGAATCAGCCCCAGCATTTT; CDR3: CASAGDRNQPQHF
size: -; V: TRBV30; length: 14; D: -; J: TRBJ1-4; DNA: TGTGCCTGGAGGACGACTACAACTAATGAAAAACTGTTTTTT; CDR3: CAWRTTTTNEKLFF
size: -; V: TRBV6-2/TRBV6-3; length: 19; D: TRBD1; J: TRBJ1-1; DNA: TGTGCCAGCAGTTACTTCTGGGACAGGGGGCCCGCCGTGAACACTGAAGCTTTCTTT; CDR3: CASSYFWDRGPAVNTEAFF
size: -; V: TRBV5-6; length: 14; D: -; J: TRBJ2-5; DNA: TGTGCCAGCAGCTTGGTCGGGTTGGGAGAGACCCAGTACTTC; CDR3: CASSLVGLGETQYF
size: -; V: TRBV29-1; length: 16; D: -; J: TRBJ1-4; DNA: TGCAGCGTTGAAGTATTAGGAGCCAGGGGCAATGAAAAACTGTTTTTT; CDR3: CSVEVLGARGNEKLFF
size: once; V: TRBV7-8; length: 15; D: -; J: TRBJ1-4; DNA: TGTGCCAGCAGCCGAGTTCGGGCAACTAATGAAAAACTGTTTTTT; CDR3: CASSRVRATNEKLFF
size: -; V: TRBV30; length: 15; D: -; J: TRBJ1-2; DNA: TGTGCCTGGAGCCGAGGCTTGGGGGGATCAAATGGCTACACCTTC; CDR3: CAWSRGLGGSNGYTF
size: -; V: TRBV15; length: 15; D: -; J: TRBJ2-2; DNA: TGTGCCACCAGCGTGGACAGCTCGAACACCGGGGAGCTGTTTTTT; CDR3: CATSVDSSNTGELFF
size: -; V: TRBV5-4; length: 14; D: -; J: TRBJ2-7; DNA: TGTGCCAGCAGCTTGGGGTGGGGCACCTACGAGCAGTACTTC; CDR3: CASSLGWGTYEQYF
size: few; V: TRBV18; length: 15; D: -; J: TRBJ2-7; DNA: TGTGCCAGCTCACCGGATCGACAGGTCATAAGCGAGCAGTACTTC; CDR3: CASSPDRQVISEQYF
size: -; V: TRBV7-9; length: 15; D: -; J: TRBJ1-1; DNA: TGTGCCAGCAGCTCCATGACGCGGGGAGCCACTGAAGCTTTCTTT; CDR3: CASSSMTRGATEAFF
size: -; V: TRBV7-6; length: 17; D: TRBD1; J: TRBJ1-2; DNA: TGTGCCAGCAGCTCTGTACTGGTACCGGACAGGCACCACGGCTACACCTTC; CDR3: CASSSVLVPDRHHGYTF
size: -; V: TRBV28; length: 13; D: TRBD1; J: TRBJ2-7; DNA: TGTGCCAGCTTGGGACAGGGATCCTACGAGCAGTACTTC; CDR3: CASLGQGSYEQYF
size: -; V: TRBV9; length: 15; D: TRBD1; J: TRBJ2-7; DNA: TGTGCCAGCAGCTCCGGACAGGGGGAGGCTTACGAGCAGTACTTC; CDR3: CASSSGQGEAYEQYF
size: -; V: TRBV3-1/TRBV3-2; length: 14; D: -; J: TRBJ2-7; DNA: TGTGCCAGCAGCCAGGGGGCTATGACCTACGAGCAGTACTTC; CDR3: CASSQGAMTYEQYF
size: -; V: TRBV30; length: 13; D: TRBD2; J: TRBJ2-7; DNA: TGTGCCTGTAGGACTAGCGTTTTCCACGAGCAGTACTTC; CDR3: CACRTSVFHEQYF
size: -; V: TRBV9; length: 17; D: -; J: TRBJ2-1; DNA: TGTGCCAGCAGCGGTTGGCCCGAGCGGAACTCCTACAATGAGCAGTTCTTC; CDR3: CASSGWPERNSYNEQFF
size: -; V: TRBV12-3/TRBV12-4; length: 13; D: -; J: TRBJ2-5; DNA: TGTGCCAGCAGTTTACGGGCTTTGGAGACCCAGTACTTC; CDR3: CASSLRALETQYF
size: -; V: TRBV5-8; length: 16; D: -; J: TRBJ2-5; DNA: TGTGCCAGCAGCCCTGCGGGACATTCAAGGCCGGAGACCCAGTACTTC; CDR3: CASSPAGHSRPETQYF
size: -; V: TRBV27; length: 16; D: -; J: TRBJ1-2; DNA: TGTGCCAGCAGTACAACGCTACAGGGTCGCCTTTATGGCTACACCTTC; CDR3: CASSTTLQGRLYGYTF